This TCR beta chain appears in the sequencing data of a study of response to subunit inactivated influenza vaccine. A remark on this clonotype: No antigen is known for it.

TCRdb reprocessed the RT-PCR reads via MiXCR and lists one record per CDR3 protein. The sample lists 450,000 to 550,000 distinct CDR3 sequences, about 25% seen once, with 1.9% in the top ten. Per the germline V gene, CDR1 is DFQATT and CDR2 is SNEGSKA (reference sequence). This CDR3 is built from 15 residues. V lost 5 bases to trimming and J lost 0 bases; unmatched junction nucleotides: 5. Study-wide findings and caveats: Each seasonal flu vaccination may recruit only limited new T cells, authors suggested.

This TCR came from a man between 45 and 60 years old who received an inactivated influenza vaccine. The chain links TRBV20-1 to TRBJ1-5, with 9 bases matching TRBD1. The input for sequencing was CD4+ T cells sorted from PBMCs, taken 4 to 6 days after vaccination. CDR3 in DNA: TGCAGTGCTTCCGGGACAGGGCTTAGCAATCAGCCCCAGCATTTT. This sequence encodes CSASGTGLSNQPQHF.